This TCR beta chain was sequenced in a study of blood T cell repertoires in COVID-19. The CDR3 totals 17 residues. The V and J ends lost 5 bases and 3 bases, in that order; junction bases with no gene match: 9. Germline V gene sequence: CDR1 SEHNR, CDR2 FQNEAQ (reference sequence). Cohort allocation depended upon clinical history that participants reported. Source study methods: Reference gene primer amplification in the assay estimated nucleated cell counts. Assay: immunoSEQ multiplex PCR; the TCRdb copy retains only in-frame clones and omits some. The V and J calls and clone size were taken over from that table, and D and trimming were inferred from the DNA. The sample includes fewer than 600,000 clones, roughly 90% seen only once; the top ten take about 1.7%.

The J gene is TRBJ2-2, the V gene TRBV7-9; 10 bases line up with TRBD2. The receptor comes from a woman aged 40 to 50 who had recovered from COVID-19. The sequencing sample was made of PBMCs or T cells enriched from blood (not recorded which). The CDR3 DNA sequence: TGTGCCAGCAGCCTGGAGGTAGCGGGAGGCCACACCGGGGAGCTGTTTTTT. As protein: CASSLEVAGGHTGELFF.